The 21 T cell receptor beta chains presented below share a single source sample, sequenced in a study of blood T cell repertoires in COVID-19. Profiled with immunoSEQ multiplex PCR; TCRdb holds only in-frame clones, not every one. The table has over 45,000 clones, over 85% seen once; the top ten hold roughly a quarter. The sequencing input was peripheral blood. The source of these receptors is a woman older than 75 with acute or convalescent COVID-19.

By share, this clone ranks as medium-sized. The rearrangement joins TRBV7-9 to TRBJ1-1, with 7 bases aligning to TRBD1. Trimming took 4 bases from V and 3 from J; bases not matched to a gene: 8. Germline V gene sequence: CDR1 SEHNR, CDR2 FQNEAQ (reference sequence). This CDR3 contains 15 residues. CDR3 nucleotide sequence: TGTGCCAGCAGCTCGCCTACAGGGGCGGACACTGAAGCTTTCTTT. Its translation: CASSSPTGADTEAFF. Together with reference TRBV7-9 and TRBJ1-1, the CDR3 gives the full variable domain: DTGVSQNPRHKITKRGQNVTFRCDPISEHNRLYWYRQTLGQGPEFLTYFQNEAQLEKSRLLSDRFSAERPKGSFSTLEIQRTEQGDSAMYLCASSSPTGADTEAFFGQGTRLTVV.

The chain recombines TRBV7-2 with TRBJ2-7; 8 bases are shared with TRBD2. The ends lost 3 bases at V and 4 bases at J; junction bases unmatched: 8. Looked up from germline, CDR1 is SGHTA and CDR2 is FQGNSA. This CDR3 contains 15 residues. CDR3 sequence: CASSLGGGTVYEQYV. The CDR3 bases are TGTGCCAGCAGCTTGGGCGGGGGGACCGTTTACGAGCAGTACGTC.

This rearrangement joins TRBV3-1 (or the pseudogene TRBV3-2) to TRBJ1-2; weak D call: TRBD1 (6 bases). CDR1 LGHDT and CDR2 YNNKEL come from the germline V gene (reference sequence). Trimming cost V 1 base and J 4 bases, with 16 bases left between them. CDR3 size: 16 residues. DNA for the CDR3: TGTGCCAGCAGCCAAGGGTCGGGGGGCGCAGGCTATGGCTACACCTTC. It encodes CASSQGSGGAGYGYTF.

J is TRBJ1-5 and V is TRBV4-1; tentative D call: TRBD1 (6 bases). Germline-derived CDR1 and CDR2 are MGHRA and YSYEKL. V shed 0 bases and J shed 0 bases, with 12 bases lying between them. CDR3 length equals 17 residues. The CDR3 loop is CASSQDAGRGSNQPQHF. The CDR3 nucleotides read TGCGCCAGCAGCCAAGATGCGGGCAGGGGTAGCAATCAGCCCCAGCATTTT.

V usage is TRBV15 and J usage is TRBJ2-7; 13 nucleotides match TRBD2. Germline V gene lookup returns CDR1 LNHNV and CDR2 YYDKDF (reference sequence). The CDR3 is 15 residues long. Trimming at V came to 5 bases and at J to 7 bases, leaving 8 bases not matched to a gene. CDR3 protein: CATSPLLAGGREQYF. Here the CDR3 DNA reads TGTGCCACCAGCCCTTTACTAGCGGGGGGGCGGGAGCAGTACTTC.

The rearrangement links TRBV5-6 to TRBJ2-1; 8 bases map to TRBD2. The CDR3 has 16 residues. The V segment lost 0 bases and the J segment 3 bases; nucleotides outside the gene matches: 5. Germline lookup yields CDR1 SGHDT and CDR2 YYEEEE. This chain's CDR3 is CASSLASGFDYNEQFF. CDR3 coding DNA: TGTGCCAGCAGCTTGGCTAGCGGGTTCGACTACAATGAGCAGTTCTTC.

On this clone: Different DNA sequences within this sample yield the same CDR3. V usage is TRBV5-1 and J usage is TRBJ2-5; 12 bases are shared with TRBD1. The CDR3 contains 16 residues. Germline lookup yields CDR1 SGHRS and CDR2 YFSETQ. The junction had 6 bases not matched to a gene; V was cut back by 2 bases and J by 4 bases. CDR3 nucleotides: TGCGCCAGCAGCTTTCTGGGACAGGGGGCGCGAGAGACCCAGTACTTC. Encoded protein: CASSFLGQGARETQYF.

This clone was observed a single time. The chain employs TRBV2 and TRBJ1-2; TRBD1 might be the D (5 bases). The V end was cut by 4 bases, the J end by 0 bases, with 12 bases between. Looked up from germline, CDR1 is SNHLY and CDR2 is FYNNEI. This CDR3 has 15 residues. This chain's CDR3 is CASSAGGITNYGYTF. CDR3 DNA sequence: TGTGCCAGCAGTGCGGGGGGAATTACTAACTATGGCTACACCTTC.

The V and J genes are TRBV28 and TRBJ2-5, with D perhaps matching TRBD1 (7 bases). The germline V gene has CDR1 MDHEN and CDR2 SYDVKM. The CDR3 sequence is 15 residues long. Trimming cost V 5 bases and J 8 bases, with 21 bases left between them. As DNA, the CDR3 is TGTGCCAGCAGTCGCTACAACAGGGGAGGTGGAACCCAGTACTTC. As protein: CASSRYNRGGGTQYF.

CDR3 nucleotides: TGTGCCAGCAGTCCACAGGTATTCAACACCGGGGAGCTGTTTTTT. It codes for CASSPQVFNTGELFF. V gene TRBV25-1 combines with J gene TRBJ2-2; maybe TRBD1 (5 bases). V dropped 5 bases and J dropped 2 bases, with 12 bases sitting between them. Germline V CDR1 and CDR2: MGHDK, SYGVNS. CDR3 size: 15 residues. Combining the CDR3 with reference TRBV25-1 and TRBJ2-2 gives the whole variable domain EADIYQTPRYLVIGTGKKITLECSQTMGHDKMYWYQQDPGMELHLIHYSYGVNSTEKGDLSSESTVSRIRTEHFPLTLESARPSHTSQYLCASSPQVFNTGELFFGEGSRLTVL.

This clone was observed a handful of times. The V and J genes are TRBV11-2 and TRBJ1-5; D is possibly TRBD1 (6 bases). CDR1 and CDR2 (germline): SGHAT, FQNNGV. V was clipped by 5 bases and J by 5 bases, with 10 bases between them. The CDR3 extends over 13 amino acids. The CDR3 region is CASSPDRDQPQHF. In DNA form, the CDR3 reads TGTGCCAGCAGCCCGGACAGAGATCAGCCCCAGCATTTT.

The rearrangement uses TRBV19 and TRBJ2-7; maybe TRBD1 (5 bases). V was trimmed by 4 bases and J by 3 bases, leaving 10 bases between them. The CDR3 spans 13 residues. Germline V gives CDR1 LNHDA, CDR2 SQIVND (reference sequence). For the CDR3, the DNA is TGTGCCAGTAGTAAGGGGATCAACTACGAGCAGTACGTC. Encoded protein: CASSKGINYEQYV.

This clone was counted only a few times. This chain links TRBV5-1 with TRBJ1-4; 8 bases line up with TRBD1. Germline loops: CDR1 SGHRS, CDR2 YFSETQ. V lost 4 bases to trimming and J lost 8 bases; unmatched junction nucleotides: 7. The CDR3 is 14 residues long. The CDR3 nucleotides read TGCGCCAGCAGCCTAACAGGGGGTAACGAAAAACTGTTTTTT. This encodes CASSLTGGNEKLFF.

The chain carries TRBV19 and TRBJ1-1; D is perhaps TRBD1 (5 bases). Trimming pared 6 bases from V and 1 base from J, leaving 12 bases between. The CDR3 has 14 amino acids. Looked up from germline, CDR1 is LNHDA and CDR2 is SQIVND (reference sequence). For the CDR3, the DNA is TGTGCCAGTAGCTGGGGCAGGTCGAACACTGAAGCTTTCTTT. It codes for CASSWGRSNTEAFF.

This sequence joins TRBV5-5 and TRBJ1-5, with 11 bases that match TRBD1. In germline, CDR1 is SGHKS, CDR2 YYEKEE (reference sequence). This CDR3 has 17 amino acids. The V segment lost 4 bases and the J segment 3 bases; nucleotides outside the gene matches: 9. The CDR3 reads CASSRLRDRGFNQPQHF. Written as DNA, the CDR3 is TGTGCCAGCAGCCGCCTCCGGGACAGGGGGTTCAATCAGCCCCAGCATTTT.

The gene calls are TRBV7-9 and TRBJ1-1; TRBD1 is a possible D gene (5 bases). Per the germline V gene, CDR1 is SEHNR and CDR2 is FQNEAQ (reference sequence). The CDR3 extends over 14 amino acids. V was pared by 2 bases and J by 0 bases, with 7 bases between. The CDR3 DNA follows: TGTGCCAGCAGCTTAACAGGAGTGAACACTGAAGCTTTCTTT. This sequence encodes CASSLTGVNTEAFF.

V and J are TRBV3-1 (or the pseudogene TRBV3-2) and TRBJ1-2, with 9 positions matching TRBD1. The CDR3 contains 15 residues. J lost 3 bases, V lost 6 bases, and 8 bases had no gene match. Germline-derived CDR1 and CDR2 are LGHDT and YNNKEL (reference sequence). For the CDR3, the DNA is TGTGCCAGCAGTCTACAGGGGGCGCCGGACTATGGCTACACCTTC. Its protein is CASSLQGAPDYGYTF.

CDR3 nucleotides: TGTGCCAGCAGCTCCAGACTAGCGGGGGCCGGGGAGGAGACCCAGTACTTC. Protein product: CASSSRLAGAGEETQYF. The chain uses TRBV11-2 and TRBJ2-5, with 12 bases identical to TRBD2. Germline CDR1 and CDR2: SGHAT and FQNNGV. The ends lost 4 bases at V and 5 bases at J; junction bases unmatched: 11. This CDR3 is built from 17 residues.

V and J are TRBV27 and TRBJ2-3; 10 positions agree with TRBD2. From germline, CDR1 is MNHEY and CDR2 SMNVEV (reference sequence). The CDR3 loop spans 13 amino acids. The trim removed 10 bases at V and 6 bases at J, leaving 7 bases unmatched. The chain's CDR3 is CATQRGGADTQYF. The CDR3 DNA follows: TGTGCCACCCAGCGGGGGGGGGCCGATACGCAGTATTTT.

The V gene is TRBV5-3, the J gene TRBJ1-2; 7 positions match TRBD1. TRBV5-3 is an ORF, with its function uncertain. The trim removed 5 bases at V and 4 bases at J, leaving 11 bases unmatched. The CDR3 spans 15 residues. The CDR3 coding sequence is TGTGCCAGAAGTTCCTATCAACAGGGGTTCTATGGCTACACCTTC. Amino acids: CARSSYQQGFYGYTF.

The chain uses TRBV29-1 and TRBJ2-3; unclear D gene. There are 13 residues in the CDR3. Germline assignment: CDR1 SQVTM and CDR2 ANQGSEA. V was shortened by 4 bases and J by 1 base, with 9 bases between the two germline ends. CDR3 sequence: CSVVLPGTDTQYF. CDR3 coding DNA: TGCAGCGTTGTTTTACCGGGCACAGATACGCAGTATTTT.